This record looks at one T cell receptor beta chain sequence and its context. The sample comes from a study of control samples from healthy donors and cancer patients. The repertoire was sequenced with immunoSEQ multiplex PCR; TCRdb's copy has only in-frame clones and lacks some. The sample contains roughly 120,000 clones, more than 75% of which appear only once. The sequencing sample was made of blood. The sequence derives from a woman in her 70s in good health.

CDR3 DNA: TGTGCCAGCAGCTTAGGGACTAACCTCCAAGAGACCCAGTACTTC. It is translated as CASSLGTNLQETQYF. The chain couples TRBV7-2 to TRBJ2-5; TRBD2 might be the D (6 bases). Trimming pared 1 base from V and 1 base from J, leaving 10 bases between. This CDR3 has 15 residues. Germline CDR1 is SGHTA and CDR2 is FQGNSA.